These 14 T cell receptor beta chains originate from one sample sequenced in a study of T cells in Graves' hyperthyroidism and ophthalmopathy. It was RNA transcripts that yielded the amplified TCR beta CDR3 regions. The study used the HTBI primer set for a first-round RT-PCR of the TCR CDR3. A single record per CDR3 protein comes from TCRdb applying MiXCR to the multiplex PCR reads. The sample includes a few hundred thousand distinct CDR3 sequences, around 15% of them seen just once. Material: blood. These receptors came from a woman between 35 and 50 years old with Graves' ophthalmopathy.

The sample holds a few counts of this clonotype. The chain has TRBV7-9 and TRBJ1-1, with 9 bases aligning to TRBD1. V was pared by 3 bases and J by 4 bases, with 6 bases of the junction left unmatched. Germline assignment: CDR1 SEHNR and CDR2 FQNEAQ (reference sequence). The CDR3 runs 15 residues. The CDR3 protein is CASSFPDRGGTEAFF. The DNA of the CDR3 is TGTGCCAGCAGCTTCCCGGACAGGGGCGGCACTGAAGCTTTCTTT.

This clonotype was picked up many times. The chain carries TRBV2 and TRBJ1-5; D is uncertain. CDR3 size: 15 residues. Trimming stripped 2 bases from V and 4 bases from J, with 12 bases between. Looked up from germline, CDR1 is SNHLY and CDR2 is FYNNEI. CDR3 sequence: CASSESRAENQPQHF. As DNA, the CDR3 is TGTGCCAGCAGTGAAAGTAGAGCGGAGAATCAGCCCCAGCATTTT.

This clonotype was seen only a few times. This sequence joins TRBV5-1 and TRBJ1-1, with D perhaps matching TRBD1 (5 bases). This CDR3 spans 16 amino acids. The germline V gene encodes CDR1 SGHRS and CDR2 YFSETQ. Trimming shortened V by 5 bases and J by 6 bases, and 23 bases separated the two germline ends. The chain's CDR3 is CASSVGRPLGASEAFF. The CDR3 DNA reads as TGCGCCAGCAGTGTTGGAAGGCCATTAGGGGCTTCTGAAGCTTTCTTT. Supplemented by reference TRBV5-1 and TRBJ1-1, the full variable domain reads KAGVTQTPRYLIKTRGQQVTLSCSPISGHRSVSWYQQTPGQGLQFLFEYFSETQRNKGNFPGRFSGRQFSNSRSEMNVSTLELGDSALYLCASSVGRPLGASEAFFGQGTRLTVV.

This clonotype was observed at least ten times. V usage is TRBV3-1 and J usage is TRBJ1-1; tentative D call: TRBD1 (5 bases). Germline loops: CDR1 LGHDT, CDR2 YNNKEL (reference sequence). The length of the CDR3 is 16 residues. V was pared by 4 bases and J by 3 bases, with 18 bases between. CDR3 sequence (DNA): TGTGCCAGCAGCCCAAGGGGCCGAGGGCAGGACACTGAAGCTTTCTTT. Its translation: CASSPRGRGQDTEAFF. Full variable domain (missing parts from reference TRBV3-1 and TRBJ1-1): DTAVSQTPKYLVTQMGNDKSIKCEQNLGHDTMYWYKQDSKKFLKIMFSYNNKELIINETVPNRFSPKSPDKAHLNLHINSLELGDSAVYFCASSPRGRGQDTEAFFGQGTRLTVV.

Only a few counts were recorded for this clonotype. This chain links TRBV11-3 with TRBJ2-3; 16 nucleotides align to TRBD2. Trimming at V came to 5 bases and at J to 1 base, leaving 9 bases not matched to a gene. Germline CDR1 and CDR2: SGHNT and YENEEA. The CDR3 has 19 amino acids. CDR3 nucleotides: TGTGCCAGCAGCACCCGGGGACTAGCGGGAGGGTTGGGCACAGATACGCAGTATTTT. Translation gives CASSTRGLAGGLGTDTQYF.

This clonotype was seen a handful of times. V gene TRBV7-8 combines with J gene TRBJ1-4, with 9 bases lining up with TRBD1. The CDR3 sequence is 16 residues long. Germline lookup yields CDR1 SGHVS and CDR2 FQNEAQ. The V segment lost 2 bases and the J segment 10 bases; nucleotides outside the gene matches: 11. CDR3 sequence reads: CASSLTPGTGKGKLFF. Here the CDR3 DNA reads TGTGCCAGCAGCTTAACCCCGGGGACAGGGAAGGGAAAACTGTTTTTT.

J is TRBJ1-6 and V is TRBV6-1; D call uncertain. The germline CDR1 and CDR2 sequences are MNHNS and SASEGT. V lost 2 bases, J lost 10 bases, and 18 bases lay in between. The length of the CDR3 is 16 residues. CDR3 nucleotides: TGTGCCAGCAGTGAACTTGGTGGAGGTTTTGGATCACCCCTCCACTTT. Translating gives CASSELGGGFGSPLHF.

This clonotype occurred once. The chain employs TRBV5-1 and TRBJ2-5; 10 bases are shared with TRBD2. V was pared by 1 base and J by 7 bases, with 10 bases of the junction left unmatched. Germline V gene data show CDR1 as SGHRS and CDR2 as YFSETQ. This CDR3 is built from 16 residues. This chain's CDR3 is CASSLLGTSAWGTQYF. The CDR3 nucleotides read TGCGCCAGCAGCTTGTTGGGGACTAGCGCATGGGGGACCCAGTACTTC.

This clonotype appeared many times. This sequence joins TRBV27 and TRBJ2-1; no definite D call. Germline V lookup: CDR1 MNHEY, CDR2 SMNVEV (reference sequence). The V gene lost 4 bases and the J gene lost 0 bases, with 7 bases spanning the gap. This CDR3 comprises 14 residues. DNA of the CDR3: TGTGCCAGCAGTTCTCAGAGCTCCTACAATGAGCAGTTCTTC. This sequence encodes CASSSQSSYNEQFF.

V gene TRBV6-1 combines with J gene TRBJ2-3, with 10 bases fitting TRBD2. The CDR3 extends over 16 amino acids. Germline V gives CDR1 MNHNS, CDR2 SASEGT. V was pared by 4 bases and J by 6 bases, with 10 bases of the junction left unmatched. The CDR3 loop is CASSVISGGAGDTQYF. The CDR3 DNA reads as TGTGCCAGCAGTGTGATCAGCGGGGGGGCAGGTGATACGCAGTATTTT.

This clonotype appeared many times. A read error may produce the germline difference seen at one junction end. The chain couples TRBV5-1 to TRBJ2-6; perhaps TRBD2 as D (5 bases). Germline-derived CDR1 and CDR2 are SGHRS and YFSETQ. This CDR3 has 15 residues. The CDR3 loop reads CASSLGGSGANVLTF. The CDR3 DNA follows: TGTGCCAGCAGTTTAGGAGGCTCTGGGGCCAACGTCCTGACTTTC.

This clonotype was seen a handful of times. The rearrangement uses TRBV6-1 and TRBJ1-6, with 7 nucleotides matching TRBD1. The CDR3 runs to 14 residues. The ends lost 5 bases at V and 6 bases at J; junction bases unmatched: 4. The germline CDR1 and CDR2 sequences are MNHNS and SASEGT. The CDR3 spells CASSSRDSNSPLHF. The CDR3 DNA reads as TGTGCCAGCAGTTCCCGGGACAGTAATTCACCCCTCCACTTT.

The rearrangement joins TRBV30 to TRBJ2-3; TRBD2 is a possible D gene (5 bases). Per the germline V gene, CDR1 is GTSNPN and CDR2 is SVGIG (reference sequence). The CDR3 is 11 amino acids. V shed 1 base and J shed 8 bases, with 7 bases lying between them. The CDR3 reads CAWSGRGTQYF. The CDR3 bases are TGTGCCTGGAGTGGTCGGGGTACGCAGTATTTT.

This clonotype occurred many times. The chain's CDR3 is CASSPSSGPYEQYF. CDR3 DNA: TGTGCCAGCAGTCCCTCTAGCGGGCCCTACGAGCAGTACTTC. The J gene is TRBJ2-7, the V gene TRBV12-3 or TRBV12-4; 8 nucleotides match TRBD2. V shed 5 bases and J 2 bases; nucleotides not matched to a gene: 5. The length of the CDR3 is 14 residues.